The T cell receptor (beta chain) described here comes from a study of metastatic and nonmetastatic thyroid tumors. Background on the study: Samples came from malignant and benign thyroid patients, and repertoires were compared across blood and tumor or nodule tissue. Study findings and constraints: Reports indicated that malignant thyroid tumors showed significantly higher TCR beta diversity than benign nodules did, in blood and tumor.

Points on this clone: Its antigen is unknown.

Original handling: Construction of a distant-metastasis classifier for papillary thyroid cancer relied on CDR3 differences across clinicopathological groups. From the PCR reads, TCRdb re-called clones with MiXCR. The V and J calls and clone size are TCRdb's, not the authors'. The sample contains just over 20,000 clones, roughly 12% of which appear only once. Germline CDR1 is SGHRS and CDR2 is YFSETQ. The CDR3 extends over 13 amino acids. V gave up 5 bases and J gave up 1 base, with 10 bases separating them. All patients were treatment-naive before thyroid surgery. This chain joins TRBV5-1 and TRBJ2-7; a weak D match, TRBD2 (6 bases). The source material was blood. The TCR was taken from a female donor with papillary thyroid cancer or a benign thyroid nodule (not recorded which). Some clones in this sample may be carry-over from other donors' samples. For the CDR3, the DNA is TGCGCCAGCAGTGTTGCGGGGTCCTACGAGCAGTACTTC. Protein: CASSVAGSYEQYF.